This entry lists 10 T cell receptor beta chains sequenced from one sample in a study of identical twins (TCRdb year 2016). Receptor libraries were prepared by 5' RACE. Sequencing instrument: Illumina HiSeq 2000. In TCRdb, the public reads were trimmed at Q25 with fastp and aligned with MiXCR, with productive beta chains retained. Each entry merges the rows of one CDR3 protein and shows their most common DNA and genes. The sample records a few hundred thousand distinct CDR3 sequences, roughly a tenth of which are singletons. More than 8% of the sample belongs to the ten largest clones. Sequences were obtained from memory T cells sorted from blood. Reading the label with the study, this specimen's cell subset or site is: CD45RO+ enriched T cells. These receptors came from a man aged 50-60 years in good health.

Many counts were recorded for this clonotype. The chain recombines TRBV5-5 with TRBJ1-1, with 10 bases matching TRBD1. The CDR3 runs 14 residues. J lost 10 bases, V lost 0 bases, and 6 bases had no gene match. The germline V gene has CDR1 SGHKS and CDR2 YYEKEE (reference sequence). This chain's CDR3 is CASSLETGTGAAFF. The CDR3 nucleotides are TGTGCCAGCAGCTTGGAAACCGGGACAGGGGCAGCTTTCTTT. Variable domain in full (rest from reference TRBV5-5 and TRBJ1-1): DAGVTQSPTHLIKTRGQQVTLRCSPISGHKSVSWYQQVLGQGPQFIFQYYEKEERGRGNFPDRFSARQFPNYSSELNVNALLLGDSALYLCASSLETGTGAAFFGQGTRLTVV.

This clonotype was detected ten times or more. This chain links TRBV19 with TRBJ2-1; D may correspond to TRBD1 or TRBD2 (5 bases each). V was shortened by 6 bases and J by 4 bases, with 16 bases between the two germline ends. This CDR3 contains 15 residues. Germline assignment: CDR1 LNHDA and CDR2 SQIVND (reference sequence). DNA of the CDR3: TGTGCCAGTAGGGGTACCGGGGCAGATTACAATGAGCAGTTCTTC. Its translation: CASRGTGADYNEQFF.

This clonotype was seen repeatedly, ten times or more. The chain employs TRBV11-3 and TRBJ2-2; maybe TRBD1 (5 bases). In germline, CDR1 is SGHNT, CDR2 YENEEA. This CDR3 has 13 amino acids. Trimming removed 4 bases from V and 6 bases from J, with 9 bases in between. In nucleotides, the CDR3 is TGTGCCAGCAGCTCCAGGGAACCCGGGGAGCTGTTTTTT. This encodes CASSSREPGELFF.

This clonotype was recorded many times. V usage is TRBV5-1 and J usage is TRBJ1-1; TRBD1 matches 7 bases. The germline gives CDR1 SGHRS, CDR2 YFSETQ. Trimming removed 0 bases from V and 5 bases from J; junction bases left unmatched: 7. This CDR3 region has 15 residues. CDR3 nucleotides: TGCGCCAGCAGCTTGGGAGGGGGCAGGGGGACTGAAGCTTTCTTT. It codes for CASSLGGGRGTEAFF.

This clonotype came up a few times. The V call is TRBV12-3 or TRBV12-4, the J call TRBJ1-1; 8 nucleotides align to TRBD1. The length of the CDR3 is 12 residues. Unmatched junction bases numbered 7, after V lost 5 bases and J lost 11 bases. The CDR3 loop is CASSTGQGSAFF. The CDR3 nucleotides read TGTGCCAGCAGTACAGGACAGGGTTCGGCTTTCTTT.

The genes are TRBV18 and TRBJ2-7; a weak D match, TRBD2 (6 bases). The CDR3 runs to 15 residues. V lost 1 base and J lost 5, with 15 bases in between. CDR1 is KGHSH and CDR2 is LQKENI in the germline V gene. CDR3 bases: TGTGCCAGCTCACCACTCTACGGGAGTACCGACGAGCAGTACTTC. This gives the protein CASSPLYGSTDEQYF.

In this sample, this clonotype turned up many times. The CDR3 loop is CASSPGDAETQYF. The CDR3 DNA reads TGCGCCAGCAGCCCCGGTGATGCTGAGACCCAGTACTTC. The rearrangement uses TRBV5-1 and TRBJ2-5; D unclear. V shed 4 bases and J shed 5 bases, with 12 bases lying between them. The CDR3 contains 13 residues. Germline loops: CDR1 SGHRS, CDR2 YFSETQ.

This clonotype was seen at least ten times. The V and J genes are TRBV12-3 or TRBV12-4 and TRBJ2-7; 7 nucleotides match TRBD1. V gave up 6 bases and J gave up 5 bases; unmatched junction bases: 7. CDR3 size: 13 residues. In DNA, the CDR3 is TGTGCCAGCAGCCACAGGGGTTCGGACGAGCAGTACTTC. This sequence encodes CASSHRGSDEQYF.

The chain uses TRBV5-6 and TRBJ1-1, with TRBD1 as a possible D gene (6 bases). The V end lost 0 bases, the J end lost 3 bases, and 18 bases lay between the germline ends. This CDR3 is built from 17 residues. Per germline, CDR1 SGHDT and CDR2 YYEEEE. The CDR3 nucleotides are TGTGCCAGCAGCTTGGGGTGGCGGGGGGCCGGGGACACTGAAGCTTTCTTT. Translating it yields CASSLGWRGAGDTEAFF.

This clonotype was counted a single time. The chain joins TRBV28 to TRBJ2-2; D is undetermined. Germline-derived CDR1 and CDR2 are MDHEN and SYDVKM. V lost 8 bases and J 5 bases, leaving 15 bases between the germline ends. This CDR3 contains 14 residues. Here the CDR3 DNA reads TGTGCCAGCCGTAGGGCCCTCGAAACCGGGGAGCTGTTTTTT. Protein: CASRRALETGELFF.